This section outlines one T cell receptor beta chain sequence together with its context. Its antigen is still unknown. No base quality values were provided; no much bigger clone lies one nucleotide off. The library came from 5' RACE. Sequencing took place on an Illumina HiSeq 2500. The second PCR ran for roughly 7 to 12 cycles and used a J-beta primer mix along with a sample-barcoded 5' primer. A template-switch 5' adaptor carrying 12 random nucleotides introduced a unique molecular identifier onto each TCR beta cDNA molecule. Each sample yielded at least 2.5 million CDR3-containing paired-end reads. First-strand cDNA synthesis was performed from all RNA using the Mint cDNA synthesis kit, with priming by a TRBC-specific oligonucleotide. After uracil-DNA glycosylase treatment, a first 18-cycle PCR used universal primers M1SS and BC2_uni_R on all cDNA. For the original study's pipeline: Each sample was normalized by randomly selecting 1 million high-quality reads, each carrying a distinct molecular identifier. Reads sharing molecular identifiers were discarded rather than binned into consensus sequences. CDR3 identification, clonotype clustering and error correction used MiTCR with a Q25 quality threshold and the strictest error-elimination algorithm. A nonparametric unseen species model with Euler transformation was used to estimate lower-bound total TCR beta diversity. Through fastp at Q25 and MiXCR, TCRdb rebuilt clones from the public reads, retaining in-frame beta chains. Every distinct CDR3 protein forms one entry, paired with its most common genes and DNA. These V and J calls originate from TCRdb's pipeline instead of the authors' own analysis. The sample has 500,000 to 600,000 distinct CDR3 sequences on record, approximately 30% of them singletons. The ten most abundant clones make up roughly 18% of the sample.

The sample originates from a study of blood T cells in healthy people across ages (dated by TCRdb to about 2015). Study-level background: In model experiments, roughly one uniquely barcoded TCR beta cDNA molecule per two T cells was captured by template switching. To track age-related changes in TCR beta repertoire diversity, the study relied on deep sequencing normalized with unique cDNA molecular identifiers. Four age groups were formed from the donors: young (average roughly 15 years), middle-aged (around 41), aged (roughly 58) and long-lived (approximately 80). Donors of different ages were randomly distributed across sequencing lanes to avoid experimental bias. For two donors (one aged 18 to 30 and one aged 80 or older), the study analyzed two additional independent replicas of 1 million unique cDNA reads from the same blood draw.

The roughly 37 donors, aged 6 to 90 years, were systemically healthy Caucasian individuals from Russia. Around 10 milliliters of peripheral blood were collected from each donor into EDTA-treated Vacutainer tubes. PBMCs were isolated by Ficoll-Paque density-gradient centrifugation, with at least 7 million obtained per sample. Trizol reagent was used to extract total RNA from PBMCs, with at least 6 micrograms per sample. The percentages of naive CD45RAhigh/CD27high T cells were determined by flow cytometry on a PBMC aliquot from every donor. Paper-wide results and their limitations: A strong correlation was found between observed TCR beta diversity and the percentage of naive T cells measured by flow cytometry. The CMV infection status of donors was not known, potentially confounding age-related changes in expanded clonotypes. As age increased, observed TCR beta diversity per million T cells dropped in a roughly linear way, and a significant reduction was already evident by age 40. Bulk unsorted PBMC profiling prevented conclusive comparison of naive and antigen-experienced compartments. Estimates of total diversity based on one million sequenced T cells were regarded as lower bounds and as underestimates. The long-lived group showed more naive CD4+ T cells, fewer expanded clones and increased TCR diversity than the aged group, suggesting age selection.

This clonotype was sampled from an older woman in good health. The sequenced sample consisted of blood.

CDR3 region: CASSLGGGLGNNEQFF. The DNA sequence is TGTGCCAGCAGCTTAGGCGGGGGGCTTGGAAACAATGAGCAGTTCTTC. The chain links TRBV7-3 with TRBJ2-1; TRBD2 lines up with 8 middle nucleotides. According to the germline V gene, CDR1 reads SGHTA and CDR2 reads FQGTGA. For this chain, trimming is 2 bases at the V end and 5 bases at the J end, and the number of junction bases without a gene match is 8. The CDR3 runs 16 residues from the cysteine to the phenylalanine. Only the CDR3 portion is preserved as DNA: 48 bases, with reading frame beginning at the first base.